The 6 T cell receptor beta chains listed next were all sequenced from one sample in a study of response to subunit inactivated influenza vaccine. TCRdb called the RT-PCR reads again in MiXCR, with one record for every CDR3 protein. Among approximately 300,000 distinct CDR3 sequences, roughly 22% were seen once, and the ten largest hold under 13%. This specimen consisted of PBMCs from blood, obtained less than 22 months after vaccination. The source of these receptors is a man between 50 and 75 years old who received an inactivated influenza vaccine.

This clonotype was found a few times. V gene TRBV20-1 combines with J gene TRBJ1-6; a possible D gene is TRBD1 (6 bases). Trimming took off 3 bases at V and 4 bases at J, with 16 bases between the two ends. The CDR3 length is 16 residues. Looked up from germline, CDR1 is DFQATT and CDR2 is SNEGSKA (reference sequence). CDR3 residues: CSASGTRGGYNSPLHF. In nucleotides, the CDR3 is TGCAGTGCTAGTGGGACACGGGGGGGGTATAATTCACCCCTCCACTTT.

This clonotype was observed a handful of times. The chain recombines TRBV5-5 with TRBJ1-2; D is possibly TRBD1 (6 bases). V was trimmed by 4 bases and J by 4 bases, leaving 20 bases between them. From germline, CDR1 is SGHKS and CDR2 YYEKEE (reference sequence). This CDR3 has 16 residues. CDR3: CASSRFVQGAFYGYTF. The DNA for the CDR3 is TGTGCCAGCAGCCGGTTCGTACAGGGCGCTTTCTATGGCTACACCTTC.

This clonotype came up a few times. The chain joins TRBV25-1 to TRBJ1-5; TRBD1 is a possible D gene (5 bases). Germline assignment: CDR1 MGHDK and CDR2 SYGVNS. This CDR3 has 15 amino acids. Between the trimmed V and J ends, which lost 5 bases and 4 bases, there was a span of 15 bases. CDR3 in DNA: TGTGCCAGCAGTCCCGGGACTGTGGGTAATCAGCCCCAGCATTTT. Its translation is CASSPGTVGNQPQHF.

This clonotype occurred a few times. The chain has TRBV6-2 or TRBV6-3 and TRBJ2-7, with 7 nucleotides matching TRBD1. Germline CDR1 and CDR2: MNHEY and SVGEGT. V was pared by 0 bases and J by 5 bases, with 7 bases of the junction left unmatched. The CDR3 runs to 15 residues. The CDR3 spells CASSYSGQSPNEQYF. For the CDR3, the DNA is TGTGCCAGCAGTTACTCGGGACAGTCCCCCAACGAGCAGTACTTC.

The rearrangement joins TRBV10-3 to TRBJ1-4; D call uncertain. CDR3 length: 13 amino acids. Germline-derived CDR1 and CDR2 are ENHRY and SYGVKD. V lost 3 bases to trimming and J lost 3 bases, with 5 bases between them. The CDR3 DNA sequence: TGTGCCATCAGTGACGGGCCTAATGAAAAACTGTTTTTT. As protein: CAISDGPNEKLFF.

The chain links TRBV11-3 to TRBJ1-3; 9 bases are shared with TRBD1. The germline V gene encodes CDR1 SGHNT and CDR2 YENEEA. The CDR3 runs 16 residues. With V trimmed by 7 bases and J by 0 bases, 7 bases remained unmatched. This CDR3 is CASMNRGLYSGNTIYF. The DNA for the CDR3 is TGTGCCAGCATGAACAGGGGGCTATACTCTGGAAACACCATATATTTT.